The text below deals with one T cell receptor beta chain. The data were taken from a study of blood T cell repertoires in COVID-19. Study-wide context: From T cells, B-cell-depleted T cells, or PBMCs came the material, which was cDNA or gDNA.

Trimming took 6 bases from V and 5 from J, leaving 20 bases between them. The germline gives CDR1 SGHRS, CDR2 YFSETQ. The CDR3 totals 16 residues. Ages ranged from about 18 to 90 years, with residence in under 25 US areas. Using immunoSEQ multiplex PCR, the repertoire was profiled, and TCRdb retains in-frame clones only, with some absent. The table has around 150,000 clones, around four fifths seen once. The TCR comes from a woman in her fifties or sixties who had recovered from COVID-19. Sequenced sample: PBMCs or T cells enriched from blood (not recorded which). This sequence joins TRBV5-1 and TRBJ2-2; D is perhaps TRBD1 (6 bases). In DNA form, the CDR3 reads TGCGCCAGCAATCCAGGGGCCCACTTAAGAACCGGGGAGCTGTTTTTT. Translating gives CASNPGAHLRTGELFF.